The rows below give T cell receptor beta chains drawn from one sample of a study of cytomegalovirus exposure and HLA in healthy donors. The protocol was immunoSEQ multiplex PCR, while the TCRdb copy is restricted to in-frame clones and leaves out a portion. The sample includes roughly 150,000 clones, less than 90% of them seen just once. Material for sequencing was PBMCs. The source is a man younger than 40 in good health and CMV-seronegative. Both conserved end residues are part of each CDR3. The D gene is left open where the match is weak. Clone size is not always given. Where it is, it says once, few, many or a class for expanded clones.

CDR3nt: TGCGCCAGCAGCTTAGGAGCGGGGGGACCACGGGAGCAGTTCTTC
CDR3aa: CASSLGAGGPREQFF
d_gene: TRBD2
v_gene: TRBV5-1
len: 15
j_gene: TRBJ2-1
abundance: .

CDR3nt: TGCGCCAGCAGCCAAGTGGCGGGAGACACAGATACGCAGTATTTT
CDR3aa: CASSQVAGDTDTQYF
d_gene: TRBD2
v_gene: TRBV4-1
len: 15
j_gene: TRBJ2-3
abundance: .

CDR3nt: TGTGCCAGCAGCCTACCCCCCACTAGCGGGGGACATTACGAGCAGTACTTC
CDR3aa: CASSLPPTSGGHYEQYF
d_gene: TRBD2
v_gene: TRBV7-2
len: 17
j_gene: TRBJ2-7
abundance: .

CDR3nt: TGTGCCAGCAGCCGTACACGGGAGGATACGCAGTATTTT
CDR3aa: CASSRTREDTQYF
d_gene: .
v_gene: TRBV7-9
len: 13
j_gene: TRBJ2-3
abundance: once

CDR3nt: TGTGCCAGCTTATTTCAGGGGACAGATACGCAGTATTTT
CDR3aa: CASLFQGTDTQYF
d_gene: .
v_gene: TRBV11-3
len: 13
j_gene: TRBJ2-3
abundance: .

CDR3nt: TGTGCCAGCAGCTTAGGGGTATGGGGGGTTAGCTCCTACGAGCAGTACTTC
CDR3aa: CASSLGVWGVSSYEQYF
d_gene: .
v_gene: TRBV13
len: 17
j_gene: TRBJ2-7
abundance: .

CDR3nt: TGTGCCACCAGCGTCGGAGAGCTTGAGCAGTTCTTC
CDR3aa: CATSVGELEQFF
d_gene: .
v_gene: TRBV15
len: 12
j_gene: TRBJ2-1
abundance: .

CDR3nt: TGTGCCAGCAGTTACTCAGGGCGGGGGGACACCATATATTTT
CDR3aa: CASSYSGRGDTIYF
d_gene: .
v_gene: TRBV6-5
len: 14
j_gene: TRBJ1-3
abundance: .

CDR3nt: TGTGCCAGCCAGTCCGTTTCGGGGAATCAGCCCCAGCATTTT
CDR3aa: CASQSVSGNQPQHF
d_gene: .
v_gene: TRBV7-9
len: 14
j_gene: TRBJ1-5
abundance: .

CDR3nt: TGTGCCAGCAGCTTGGGTAGCGGGCCATTTAGGAGCTCCTACAATGAGCAGTTCTTC
CDR3aa: CASSLGSGPFRSSYNEQFF
d_gene: TRBD2
v_gene: TRBV5-7
len: 19
j_gene: TRBJ2-1
abundance: .

CDR3nt: TGTGCCAGCAGTAGCCCCGAGGACTTCACCGCTGAAGCTTTCTTT
CDR3aa: CASSSPEDFTAEAFF
d_gene: .
v_gene: TRBV28
len: 15
j_gene: TRBJ1-1
abundance: once

CDR3nt: TGTGCCAGCAGCTTGTTAGCTAGTGAGCAGTTCTTC
CDR3aa: CASSLLASEQFF
d_gene: .
v_gene: TRBV5-8
len: 12
j_gene: TRBJ2-1
abundance: .

CDR3nt: TGTGCCAGCAGCTCCCGCGTGGGGGCCATTCAGTACTTC
CDR3aa: CASSSRVGAIQYF
d_gene: .
v_gene: TRBV7-8
len: 13
j_gene: TRBJ2-4
abundance: .

CDR3nt: TGTGCCACCAGCAGAGATCGCGACAGTCACAATGAGCAGTTCTTC
CDR3aa: CATSRDRDSHNEQFF
d_gene: .
v_gene: TRBV15
len: 15
j_gene: TRBJ2-1
abundance: once

CDR3nt: TGTGCCAGCAGCAGCAAGGACAGGACGGACGAGCAGTACTTC
CDR3aa: CASSSKDRTDEQYF
d_gene: TRBD1
v_gene: TRBV5-4
len: 14
j_gene: TRBJ2-7
abundance: .

CDR3nt: TGTGCCAGCAGCCAAGATCATTTGTGGACTCCAAACACCGGGGAGCTGTTTTTT
CDR3aa: CASSQDHLWTPNTGELFF
d_gene: .
v_gene: TRBV14
len: 18
j_gene: TRBJ2-2
abundance: .

CDR3nt: TGTGCCAGCAGTCCCCCTACAGGGTTCCCTGAAGCTTTCTTT
CDR3aa: CASSPPTGFPEAFF
d_gene: .
v_gene: TRBV27
len: 14
j_gene: TRBJ1-1
abundance: .

CDR3nt: TGTGCCAGCAGTGCAGAATCCTATAATTCACCCCTCCACTTT
CDR3aa: CASSAESYNSPLHF
d_gene: .
v_gene: TRBV27
len: 14
j_gene: TRBJ1-6
abundance: few

CDR3nt: TGTGCCAGCACCCATGGGGGGGCAGGGGACGAGCAGTACTTC
CDR3aa: CASTHGGAGDEQYF
d_gene: .
v_gene: TRBV27
len: 14
j_gene: TRBJ2-7
abundance: .

CDR3nt: TGTGCCAGCAGTTTTCCCCGCGGGGGACGGTACGAGCAGTACTTC
CDR3aa: CASSFPRGGRYEQYF
d_gene: TRBD2
v_gene: TRBV28
len: 15
j_gene: TRBJ2-7
abundance: .

CDR3nt: TGCGCCAGCAGCTTGGCCGGCGGAGTCGGCGGCTACACCTTC
CDR3aa: CASSLAGGVGGYTF
d_gene: .
v_gene: TRBV5-1
len: 14
j_gene: TRBJ1-2
abundance: .

CDR3nt: TGTGCCAGTAGTATCGGTACAGCTAGCACAGATACGCAGTATTTT
CDR3aa: CASSIGTASTDTQYF
d_gene: .
v_gene: TRBV19
len: 15
j_gene: TRBJ2-3
abundance: .

CDR3nt: TGTGCCAGCAGCCTACAGGGGGCCTCCTACGAGCAGTACTTC
CDR3aa: CASSLQGASYEQYF
d_gene: TRBD1
v_gene: TRBV7-9
len: 14
j_gene: TRBJ2-7
abundance: .

CDR3nt: TGTGCCAGCAGCTTATGGTCAGGGGCCTATGGCTACACCTTC
CDR3aa: CASSLWSGAYGYTF
d_gene: .
v_gene: TRBV11-2
len: 14
j_gene: TRBJ1-2
abundance: .

CDR3nt: TGTGCCAGCAGCCAAGAGACTAGCGGCTCCTACAATGAGCAGTTCTTC
CDR3aa: CASSQETSGSYNEQFF
d_gene: TRBD2
v_gene: TRBV7-9
len: 16
j_gene: TRBJ2-1
abundance: few

CDR3nt: TGTGCCAGCAGTGAAGCGCGCGGCGGCGGGGGCACCGGGGAGCTGTTTTTT
CDR3aa: CASSEARGGGGTGELFF
d_gene: TRBD2
v_gene: TRBV6-1
len: 17
j_gene: TRBJ2-2
abundance: .

CDR3nt: TGTGCTTACCCCGTGCAGGGCGCTACTACTAACTATGGCTACACCTTC
CDR3aa: CAYPVQGATTNYGYTF
d_gene: .
v_gene: TRBV30
len: 16
j_gene: TRBJ1-2
abundance: .

CDR3nt: TGTGCCAGCAGACTCCTTCGGGGGGTAAAAGGGAACACTGAAGCTTTCTTT
CDR3aa: CASRLLRGVKGNTEAFF
d_gene: .
v_gene: TRBV14
len: 17
j_gene: TRBJ1-1
abundance: .

CDR3nt: TGTGCCAGCAGTGAGGAGTTCCCACAAGAGACCCAGTACTTC
CDR3aa: CASSEEFPQETQYF
d_gene: .
v_gene: TRBV6-1
len: 14
j_gene: TRBJ2-5
abundance: .

CDR3nt: TGTGCCAGCAGCGAAAGACAGGGAGGTTGGGATACGCAGTATTTT
CDR3aa: CASSERQGGWDTQYF
d_gene: .
v_gene: TRBV5-6
len: 15
j_gene: TRBJ2-3
abundance: once

CDR3nt: TGTGCCAGCAGTGAAGTGGGGGGTAATGAGCAGTTCTTC
CDR3aa: CASSEVGGNEQFF
d_gene: .
v_gene: TRBV6-1
len: 13
j_gene: TRBJ2-1
abundance: few

CDR3nt: TGCGCCAGCAGCCGCCGGACTAGCGGGACCACAGATACGCAGTATTTT
CDR3aa: CASSRRTSGTTDTQYF
d_gene: TRBD2
v_gene: TRBV4-1
len: 16
j_gene: TRBJ2-3
abundance: .

CDR3nt: TGCGCCAGCAGCTGGACAGGGGACAACACTGAAGCTTTCTTT
CDR3aa: CASSWTGDNTEAFF
d_gene: TRBD1
v_gene: TRBV5-1
len: 14
j_gene: TRBJ1-1
abundance: once

CDR3nt: TGTGCCAGCAGTGCTAATTCTCTAGCGGGAGCCTTTTGGAATGAGCAGTTCTTC
CDR3aa: CASSANSLAGAFWNEQFF
d_gene: TRBD2
v_gene: TRBV6-1
len: 18
j_gene: TRBJ2-1
abundance: .

CDR3nt: TGTGCCAGCAGTTCGTCCGCTTCGGGATACGACGAGCAGTACTTC
CDR3aa: CASSSSASGYDEQYF
d_gene: .
v_gene: TRBV27
len: 15
j_gene: TRBJ2-7
abundance: .

CDR3nt: TGCGCCAGCAGCTTCGGCGGGGGTAGCACAGATACGCAGTATTTT
CDR3aa: CASSFGGGSTDTQYF
d_gene: TRBD2
v_gene: TRBV10-2
len: 15
j_gene: TRBJ2-3
abundance: .

CDR3nt: TGCGCCAGCAGCTTGGAACCCCTAGCGGGAGGGATGGAGACCCAGTACTTC
CDR3aa: CASSLEPLAGGMETQYF
d_gene: TRBD2
v_gene: TRBV5-1
len: 17
j_gene: TRBJ2-5
abundance: .

CDR3nt: TGTGCCTGGAGCCGACTACAACTATCCGGCCCCTATGGCTACACCTTC
CDR3aa: CAWSRLQLSGPYGYTF
d_gene: .
v_gene: TRBV30
len: 16
j_gene: TRBJ1-2
abundance: once

CDR3nt: TGTGCCAGCAGCAGAGACAGGATCTCTGGAAACACCATATATTTT
CDR3aa: CASSRDRISGNTIYF
d_gene: .
v_gene: TRBV21-1
len: 15
j_gene: TRBJ1-3
abundance: .

CDR3nt: TGTGCCTGTCTCAACGGACTATCGAACTACGAGCAGTACTTC
CDR3aa: CACLNGLSNYEQYF
d_gene: .
v_gene: TRBV30
len: 14
j_gene: TRBJ2-7
abundance: .

CDR3nt: TGTGCCAGCAGCCTTATAAATTCACCCCTCCACTTT
CDR3aa: CASSLINSPLHF
d_gene: .
v_gene: TRBV5-4
len: 12
j_gene: TRBJ1-6
abundance: .

CDR3nt: TGTGCCAGCAGTGAAGCTATGGGGCAGGTCAACTATGGCTACACCTTC
CDR3aa: CASSEAMGQVNYGYTF
d_gene: .
v_gene: TRBV6-1
len: 16
j_gene: TRBJ1-2
abundance: few

CDR3nt: TGTGCCAGCAGTGAACCGGGACTAGCGGGCTATTACAATGAGCAGTTCTTC
CDR3aa: CASSEPGLAGYYNEQFF
d_gene: TRBD2
v_gene: TRBV6-1
len: 17
j_gene: TRBJ2-1
abundance: .

CDR3nt: TGTGCCAGCAGGGGCAGCTCCTACGAGCAGTACTTC
CDR3aa: CASRGSSYEQYF
d_gene: .
v_gene: TRBV2
len: 12
j_gene: TRBJ2-7
abundance: .

CDR3nt: TGCAGCGTTGAAGTTGTCCTAGCCACAGATACGCAGTATTTT
CDR3aa: CSVEVVLATDTQYF
d_gene: .
v_gene: TRBV29-1
len: 14
j_gene: TRBJ2-3
abundance: .

CDR3nt: TGTGCCAGCGGTTCAGGGGGCGACGGAAACACCATATATTTT
CDR3aa: CASGSGGDGNTIYF
d_gene: TRBD1
v_gene: TRBV2
len: 14
j_gene: TRBJ1-3
abundance: .

CDR3nt: TGCAGCGTTGAAGAAGCGGGCTACGAGCAGTACTTC
CDR3aa: CSVEEAGYEQYF
d_gene: .
v_gene: TRBV29-1
len: 12
j_gene: TRBJ2-7
abundance: .

CDR3nt: TGTGCCAGCAGCTTACCGACTAGCGGGAACCAAGAGACCCAGTACTTC
CDR3aa: CASSLPTSGNQETQYF
d_gene: TRBD2
v_gene: TRBV11-3
len: 16
j_gene: TRBJ2-5
abundance: .

CDR3nt: TGCGCCAGCAGCTCAAAGCTCTATAGCGGGGGGGCCGGAGAGACCCAGTACTTC
CDR3aa: CASSSKLYSGGAGETQYF
d_gene: TRBD2
v_gene: TRBV5-1
len: 18
j_gene: TRBJ2-5
abundance: .

CDR3nt: TGTGCCAGCAGCTTGGGAGGTGGGTTGAATGAGCAGTTCTTC
CDR3aa: CASSLGGGLNEQFF
d_gene: .
v_gene: TRBV27
len: 14
j_gene: TRBJ2-1
abundance: .

CDR3nt: TGTGCCAGCTCACCCTCAGGGTCTGGGGCCAACGTCCTGACTTTC
CDR3aa: CASSPSGSGANVLTF
d_gene: .
v_gene: TRBV18
len: 15
j_gene: TRBJ2-6
abundance: .

CDR3nt: TGTGCCAGCAGCTTGGGCTTAGGTGAAAAACTGTTTTTT
CDR3aa: CASSLGLGEKLFF
d_gene: .
v_gene: TRBV7-7
len: 13
j_gene: TRBJ1-4
abundance: .

CDR3nt: TGTGCCAGCAGCCCATCACGGGAGGATACGCAGTATTTT
CDR3aa: CASSPSREDTQYF
d_gene: .
v_gene: TRBV7-9
len: 13
j_gene: TRBJ2-3
abundance: once

CDR3nt: TGTGCCAGCTCACCACTCGACAGGGGGGAGCTGTTTTTT
CDR3aa: CASSPLDRGELFF
d_gene: .
v_gene: TRBV18
len: 13
j_gene: TRBJ2-2
abundance: once

CDR3nt: TGTGCCAGTAGATTCAGAGGGCCTTACGGGGAAAAACTGTTTTTT
CDR3aa: CASRFRGPYGEKLFF
d_gene: .
v_gene: TRBV19
len: 15
j_gene: TRBJ1-4
abundance: .